This record concerns one TCR beta chain sequence. The antigen remains undetermined. This entry comes from a study of T cell responses to AZD1222 COVID-19 vaccine. General observations from the study: Females outnumbered males among donors, who were mostly white British; clonal diversity was possibly underestimated.

Produced via immunoSEQ multiplex PCR; TCRdb's table is partial and in-frame only. The table lists 20,000 to 25,000 clones, 86% of them singletons, with 7.5% to 8% in the top ten. V was shortened by 10 bases and J by 5 bases, with 18 bases between the two germline ends. CDR3 length: 14 amino acids. Germline V lookup: CDR1 MNHEY, CDR2 SVGAGI. The sample here was peripheral blood, taken 28 days after the second AZD1222 dose. The TCR was taken from an adult who received the AZD1222 COVID-19 vaccine. J is TRBJ1-5 and V is TRBV6-5; D call uncertain. CDR3 in DNA: TGTGCCACCGCGCTAGAGGGTCGGGATCAGCCCCAGCATTTT. The encoded protein is CATALEGRDQPQHF.